The 20 T cell receptor beta chains in this list originate from one sample, sequenced in a study of T cell responses to AZD1222 COVID-19 vaccine. Data came from immunoSEQ multiplex PCR; TCRdb stores just in-frame clones and leaves some out. The sample includes about 180,000 clones, roughly 87% of them seen just once. The specimen comprised peripheral blood, sampled on day 0 of AZD1222 vaccination. Receptors were obtained from an adult in good health.

The chain is built from TRBV7-9 and TRBJ1-2; 7 positions match TRBD1. The germline V gene encodes CDR1 SEHNR and CDR2 FQNEAQ (reference sequence). Unmatched junction bases numbered 6, after V lost 0 bases and J lost 5 bases. This CDR3 is built from 15 residues. The chain's CDR3 is CASSLAVDRDYGYTF. Written as DNA, the CDR3 is TGTGCCAGCAGCTTAGCGGTAGACAGGGATTATGGCTACACCTTC. Full variable domain (rest looked up from reference TRBV7-9 and TRBJ1-2): DTGVSQNPRHKITKRGQNVTFRCDPISEHNRLYWYRQTLGQGPEFLTYFQNEAQLEKSRLLSDRFSAERPKGSFSTLEIQRTEQGDSAMYLCASSLAVDRDYGYTFGSGTRLTVV.

The rearrangement links TRBV28 to TRBJ2-7, with TRBD2 identical over 8 bases. The V gene's germline CDR1 is MDHEN and CDR2 SYDVKM. V trimming: 11 bases; J trimming: 5 bases; junction bases outside the gene matches: 14. This CDR3 spans 14 amino acids. The CDR3 DNA reads TGTGCCTCGGGACGCCGGGGGGGCAGGGACGAGCAGTACTTC. It translates to CASGRRGGRDEQYF.

V is TRBV12-5 and J is TRBJ2-7; 7 bases match TRBD1. Germline CDR1 is LGHNT and CDR2 is FRNRAP. J lost 5 bases, V lost 4 bases, and 17 bases had no gene match. The CDR3 length is 17 residues. The CDR3 DNA reads TGTGCTAGTGGTTGGTCGCCCGGGGCACGGGACAGCCACGAGCAGTACTTC. Protein: CASGWSPGARDSHEQYF.

This clone was detected a few times. The J gene is TRBJ1-2, the V gene TRBV28; D remains unclear. V dropped 6 bases and J dropped 6 bases, with 14 bases sitting between them. In germline, CDR1 is MDHEN, CDR2 SYDVKM. CDR3 length: 13 amino acids. The CDR3 bases are TGTGCCAGCAGCCACACAGTTGGCCATGGCTACACCTTC. Translating it yields CASSHTVGHGYTF.

The J gene is TRBJ2-1, the V gene TRBV9; D might be TRBD1 (5 bases). This CDR3 comprises 16 residues. Trimming took 4 bases from V and 5 from J, leaving 19 bases between them. CDR1 is SGDLS and CDR2 is YYNGEE in the germline V gene. CDR3 DNA: TGTGCCAGCAGCTTCTCACCCAGGGCCCCGGACAATGAGCAGTTCTTC. Amino acids: CASSFSPRAPDNEQFF.

This chain links TRBV15 with TRBJ2-7, with D uncertain. The germline V and J ends were trimmed by 5 bases and 0 bases, with 11 bases remaining between them. Germline loops: CDR1 LNHNV, CDR2 YYDKDF (reference sequence). The CDR3 has 14 amino acids. CDR3 in DNA: TGTGCCACCAGCGGGCAGTCCGGCTCCTACGAGCAGTACTTC. Translation: CATSGQSGSYEQYF.

The chain is built from TRBV18 and TRBJ1-2; D not certain. Germline CDR1 and CDR2: KGHSH and LQKENI. Trimming left V 6 bases short and J 1 base short, with 18 bases between. This CDR3 contains 16 residues. The CDR3 is CASSPIQQPNNYGYTF. CDR3 nucleotides: TGTGCCAGCTCCCCCATCCAGCAGCCCAATAACTATGGCTACACCTTC.

For this clone: In the same sample, other DNA sequences code for this CDR3. The chain uses TRBV18 and TRBJ1-1; D uncertain. This CDR3 has 13 amino acids. V lost 3 bases and J lost 0, with 5 bases in between. Germline CDR1 KGHSH, CDR2 LQKENI. CDR3 loop: CASSPSMNTEAFF. In nucleotides, the CDR3 is TGTGCCAGCTCACCCTCAATGAACACTGAAGCTTTCTTT. The full variable domain, with the rest looked up from reference TRBV18 and TRBJ1-1, is NAGVMQNPRHLVRRRGQEARLRCSPMKGHSHVYWYRQLPEEGLKFMVYLQKENIIDESGMPKERFSAEFPKEGPSILRIQQVVRGDSAAYFCASSPSMNTEAFFGQGTRLTVV.

This rearrangement joins TRBV6-5 to TRBJ2-7; a possible D gene is TRBD2 (6 bases). The CDR3 length is 14 residues. The V end lost 6 bases, the J end lost 0 bases, and 12 bases lay between the germline ends. Germline V CDR1 and CDR2: MNHEY, SVGAGI. The CDR3 loop is CASRPGLSSYEQYF. CDR3 bases: TGTGCCAGCAGACCCGGACTAAGCTCCTACGAGCAGTACTTC.

The chain recombines TRBV4-1 with TRBJ1-2; a weak D match, TRBD1 (6 bases). Trimming cost V 5 bases and J 3 bases, with 13 bases left between them. Germline V lookup: CDR1 MGHRA, CDR2 YSYEKL. The CDR3 has 14 amino acids. The CDR3 region has the DNA TGCGCCAGCAGCGGTACAGGGATTTACTATGGCTACACCTTC. This sequence encodes CASSGTGIYYGYTF.

The CDR3 DNA is TGTGCCAGCAGCCAAGGACTAGCGGGAATGTACGAGCAGTACTTC. Residues: CASSQGLAGMYEQYF. The chain is built from TRBV4-2 and TRBJ2-7; 11 nucleotides match TRBD2. The germline V gene has CDR1 LGHNA and CDR2 YNFKEQ. The V gene end was trimmed by 1 base and the J gene end by 4 bases; junction bases not matched to a gene: 3. The CDR3 spans 15 residues.

The rearrangement links TRBV29-1 to TRBJ2-7; no clear D. Germline V gene data show CDR1 as SQVTM and CDR2 as ANQGSEA. The V end lost 4 bases, the J end lost 3 bases, and 13 bases lay between the germline ends. The length of the CDR3 is 13 residues. CDR3 sequence reads: CSVVARRSYEQYF. In nucleotides, the CDR3 is TGCAGCGTTGTTGCGCGGAGAAGCTACGAGCAGTACTTC.

This clone was counted once. The chain recombines TRBV6-5 with TRBJ2-5, with D perhaps TRBD2 (5 bases). CDR3 length: 13 amino acids. V was clipped by 5 bases and J by 5 bases, with 12 bases between them. Germline V gene data show CDR1 as MNHEY and CDR2 as SVGAGI. The CDR3 bases are TGTGCCAGCAGTACCGGACTTAGGGAGACCCAGTACTTC. Translated: CASSTGLRETQYF.

The J gene is TRBJ1-2, the V gene TRBV19, with 11 bases identical to TRBD1. The CDR3 has 16 amino acids. V lost 4 bases to trimming and J lost 8 bases; unmatched junction nucleotides: 12. Germline assignment: CDR1 LNHDA and CDR2 SQIVND (reference sequence). The CDR3 bases are TGTGCCAGTAGTACCGACGGACAGGGGGCTCCGGGGGGCTACACCTTC. Translated: CASSTDGQGAPGGYTF.

This sequence joins TRBV4-1 and TRBJ2-1; D remains ambiguous. The length of the CDR3 is 15 residues. Germline V CDR1 and CDR2: MGHRA, YSYEKL. Trimming left V 0 bases short and J 8 bases short, with 14 bases between. CDR3 amino acids: CASSQEAVLVDEQFF. The CDR3 DNA follows: TGCGCCAGCAGCCAAGAAGCCGTCCTTGTGGATGAGCAGTTCTTC.

V and J are TRBV20-1 and TRBJ2-1; a weak D match, TRBD1 (6 bases). This CDR3 has 16 amino acids. Per the germline V gene, CDR1 is DFQATT and CDR2 is SNEGSKA (reference sequence). V was shortened by 3 bases and J by 2 bases, with 17 bases between the two germline ends. Here the CDR3 DNA reads TGCAGTGCTAGTCTTAGGGGGAAATCTACCTACAATGAGCAGTTCTTC. This sequence encodes CSASLRGKSTYNEQFF.

The V and J genes are TRBV6-4 and TRBJ1-5; D perhaps matches TRBD1 (6 bases). Looked up from germline, CDR1 is MRHNA and CDR2 is SNTAGT. The CDR3 loop spans 13 amino acids. V dropped 2 bases and J dropped 5 bases, with 7 bases sitting between them. CDR3 sequence (DNA): TGTGCCAGCAGTGACGGGGGCGATCAGCCCCAGCATTTT. Translating gives CASSDGGDQPQHF.

The rearrangement links TRBV7-2 to TRBJ1-4; TRBD1 matches 7 bases. Germline trimming cut 5 bases from V and 5 bases from J; bases unmatched to any gene: 8. Per germline, CDR1 SGHTA and CDR2 FQGNSA. This CDR3 has 15 residues. The CDR3: CASSPQGTVNEKLFF. DNA for the CDR3: TGTGCCAGCAGCCCCCAAGGGACAGTGAATGAAAAACTGTTTTTT.

The chain carries TRBV7-2 and TRBJ2-3; 11 bases are a match to TRBD2. The ends lost 8 bases at V and 2 bases at J; junction bases unmatched: 9. CDR1 and CDR2 (germline): SGHTA, FQGNSA. CDR3 length equals 16 residues. As DNA, the CDR3 is TGTGCCAGCGGGAGAACTAGCGGGAGAAACACAGATACGCAGTATTTT. It yields the protein CASGRTSGRNTDTQYF.

The chain combines TRBV28 with TRBJ1-1, with a tentative D call TRBD1 (5 bases). Between the trimmed V and J ends, which lost 5 bases and 0 bases, there was a span of 13 bases. Germline V gene data show CDR1 as MDHEN and CDR2 as SYDVKM. CDR3 size: 15 residues. For the CDR3, the DNA is TGTGCCAGCAGTCCGTTGAGGGGCCTGAACACTGAAGCTTTCTTT. This translates into CASSPLRGLNTEAFF.